Presented here are 6 T cell receptor beta chains from one specimen sequenced in a study of T cell changes during pregnancy in multiple sclerosis. Profiling relied on immunoSEQ multiplex PCR, and the TCRdb table lists in-frame clones only, not all of them. This table holds under 35,000 clones, 70% to 90% found once. The sequences come from CD8+ T cells from peripheral blood mononuclear cells, collected after pregnancy. All receptors come from a female donor with multiple sclerosis, enrolled in a pregnancy study.

V usage is TRBV9 and J usage is TRBJ2-1; D unclear. The germline CDR1 and CDR2 sequences are SGDLS and YYNGEE. CDR3 size: 12 residues. V gave up 4 bases and J gave up 7 bases, with 9 bases separating them. The DNA for the CDR3 is TGTGCCAGCAGCCCAGTGATGAATGAGCAGTTCTTC. Encoded protein: CASSPVMNEQFF.

The chain links TRBV6-5 to TRBJ2-5, with 9 bases that match TRBD1. This CDR3 is built from 14 residues. The germline CDR1 and CDR2 sequences are MNHEY and SVGAGI. With V trimmed by 2 bases and J by 4 bases, 2 bases remained unmatched. The CDR3 reads CASSYTDRGETQYF. The CDR3 nucleotides are TGTGCCAGCAGTTACACGGACAGGGGAGAGACCCAGTACTTC.

The V gene is TRBV5-4, the J gene TRBJ2-3; TRBD2 aligns across 8 bases. There are 15 residues in the CDR3. J was trimmed by 4 bases and V by 1 base; bases with no gene match: 5. Germline V gives CDR1 SGHNT, CDR2 YYREEE (reference sequence). CDR3 nucleotides: TGTGCCAGCAGCTTGAGCGGGGGTCCAGCAGATACGCAGTATTTT. Translated, it gives CASSLSGGPADTQYF.

This chain joins TRBV5-6 and TRBJ1-1; possibly TRBD1 for D (6 bases). This CDR3 has 17 residues. V was cut by 5 bases and J by 2 bases, with 22 bases left in between. CDR1 is SGHDT and CDR2 is YYEEEE in the germline V gene. The CDR3 protein is CASSRTAGGSLNTEAFF. CDR3 in DNA: TGTGCCAGCAGTCGGACAGCGGGGGGCTCTTTAAACACTGAAGCTTTCTTT.

In DNA form, the CDR3 reads TGTGCCATCGCCCCGGGACATCCCTATGGCTACACCTTC. This translates into CAIAPGHPYGYTF. The chain has TRBV10-3 and TRBJ1-2, with a possible D match to TRBD1 (6 bases). V lost 8 bases to trimming and J lost 4 bases, with 14 bases between them. The CDR3 loop spans 13 amino acids. Germline loops: CDR1 ENHRY, CDR2 SYGVKD.

Concerning this clone itself: Its ends do not fully match the called genes, so a read error is possible. The gene calls are TRBV6-4 and TRBJ2-1, with 9 bases that match TRBD1. The CDR3 sequence is 16 residues long. Germline loops: CDR1 MRHNA, CDR2 SNTAGT. For the CDR3, the DNA is TGCGCCAGCAGGGGCCCCGGGACAGGGTGGAACAATGAGCAGTTCTTC. This encodes CASRGPGTGWNNEQFF.